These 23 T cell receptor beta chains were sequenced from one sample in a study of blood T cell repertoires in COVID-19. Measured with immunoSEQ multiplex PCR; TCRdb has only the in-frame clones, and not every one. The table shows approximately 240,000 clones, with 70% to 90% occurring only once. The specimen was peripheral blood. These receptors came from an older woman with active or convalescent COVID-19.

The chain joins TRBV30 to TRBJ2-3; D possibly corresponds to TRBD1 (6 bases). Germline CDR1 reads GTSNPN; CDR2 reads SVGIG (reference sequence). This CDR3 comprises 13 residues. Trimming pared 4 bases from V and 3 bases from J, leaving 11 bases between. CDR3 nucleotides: TGTGCCTGGATAGGGGGAGAGACAGATACGCAGTATTTT. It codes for CAWIGGETDTQYF. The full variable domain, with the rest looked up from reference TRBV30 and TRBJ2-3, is SQTIHQWPATLVQPVGSPLSLECTVEGTSNPNLYWYRQAAGRGLQLLFYSVGIGQISSEVPQNLSASRPQDRQFILSSKKLLLSDSGFYLCAWIGGETDTQYFGPGTRLTVL.

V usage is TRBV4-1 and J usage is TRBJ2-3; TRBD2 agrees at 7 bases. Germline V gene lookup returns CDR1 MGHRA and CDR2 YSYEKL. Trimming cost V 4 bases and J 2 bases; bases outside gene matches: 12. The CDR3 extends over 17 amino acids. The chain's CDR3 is CASSRGSRQFYTDTQYF. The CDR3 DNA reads TGCGCCAGCAGCCGCGGGAGCCGACAGTTCTACACAGATACGCAGTATTTT.

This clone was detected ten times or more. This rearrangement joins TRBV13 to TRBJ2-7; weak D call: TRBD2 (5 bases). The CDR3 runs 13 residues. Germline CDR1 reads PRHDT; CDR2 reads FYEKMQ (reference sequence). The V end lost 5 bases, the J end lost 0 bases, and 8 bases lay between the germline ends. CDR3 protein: CASSTGDSYEQYF. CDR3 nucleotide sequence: TGTGCCAGCAGCACCGGGGACTCCTACGAGCAGTACTTC.

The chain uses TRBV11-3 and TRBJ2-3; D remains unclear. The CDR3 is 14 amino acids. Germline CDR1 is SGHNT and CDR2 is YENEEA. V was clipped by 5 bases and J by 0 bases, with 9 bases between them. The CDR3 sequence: CASSPFGSTDTQYF. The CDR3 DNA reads TGTGCCAGCAGCCCCTTCGGGAGCACAGATACGCAGTATTTT.

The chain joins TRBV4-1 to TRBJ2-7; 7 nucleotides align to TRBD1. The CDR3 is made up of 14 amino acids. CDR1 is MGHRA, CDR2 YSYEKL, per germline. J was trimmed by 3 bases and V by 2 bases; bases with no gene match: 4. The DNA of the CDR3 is TGCGCCAGCAGCCAAACAGGGGAGATCTACGAGCAGTACTTC. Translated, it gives CASSQTGEIYEQYF.

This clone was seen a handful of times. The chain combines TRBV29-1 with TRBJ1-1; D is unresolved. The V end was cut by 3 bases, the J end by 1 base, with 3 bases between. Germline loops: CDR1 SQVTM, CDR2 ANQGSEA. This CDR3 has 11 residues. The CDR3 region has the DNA TGCAGCGTTGAGAGGAACACTGAAGCTTTCTTT. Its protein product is CSVERNTEAFF. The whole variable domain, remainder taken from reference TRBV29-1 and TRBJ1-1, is SAVISQKPSRDICQRGTSLTIQCQVDSQVTMMFWYRQQPGQSLTLIATANQGSEATYESGFVIDKFPISRPNLTFSTLTVSNMSPEDSSIYLCSVERNTEAFFGQGTRLTVV.

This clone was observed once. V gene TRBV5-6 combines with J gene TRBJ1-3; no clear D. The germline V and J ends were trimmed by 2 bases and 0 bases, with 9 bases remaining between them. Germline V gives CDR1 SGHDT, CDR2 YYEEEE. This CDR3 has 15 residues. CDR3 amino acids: CASSFQALSGNTIYF. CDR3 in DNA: TGTGCCAGCAGCTTCCAGGCCCTCTCTGGAAACACCATATATTTT. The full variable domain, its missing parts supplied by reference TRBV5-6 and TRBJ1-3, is DAGVTQSPTHLIKTRGQQVTLRCSPKSGHDTVSWYQQALGQGPQFIFQYYEEEERQRGNFPDRFSGHQFPNYSSELNVNALLLGDSALYLCASSFQALSGNTIYFGEGSWLTVV.

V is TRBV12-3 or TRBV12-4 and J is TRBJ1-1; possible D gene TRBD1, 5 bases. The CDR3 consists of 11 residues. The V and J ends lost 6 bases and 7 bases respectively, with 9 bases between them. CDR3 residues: CASSQTDEAFF. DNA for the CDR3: TGTGCCAGCAGCCAGACAGATGAAGCTTTCTTT.

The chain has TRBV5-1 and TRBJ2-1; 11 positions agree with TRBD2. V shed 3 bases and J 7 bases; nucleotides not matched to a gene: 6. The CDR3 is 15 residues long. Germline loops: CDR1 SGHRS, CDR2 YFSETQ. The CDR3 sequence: CASSSGTSGRNEQFF. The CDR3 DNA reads TGCGCCAGCAGCTCCGGGACTAGCGGTCGTAATGAGCAGTTCTTC.

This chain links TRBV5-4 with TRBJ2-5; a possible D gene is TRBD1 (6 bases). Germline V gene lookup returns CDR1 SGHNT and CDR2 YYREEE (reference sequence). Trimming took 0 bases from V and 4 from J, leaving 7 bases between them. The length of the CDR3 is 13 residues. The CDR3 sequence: CASSLGGGETQYF. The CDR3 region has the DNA TGTGCCAGCAGCTTGGGAGGGGGAGAGACCCAGTACTTC.

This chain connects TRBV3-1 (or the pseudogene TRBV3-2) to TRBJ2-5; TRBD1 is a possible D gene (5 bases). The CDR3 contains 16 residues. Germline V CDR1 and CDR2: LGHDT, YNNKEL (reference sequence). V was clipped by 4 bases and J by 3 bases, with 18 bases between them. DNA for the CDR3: TGTGCCAGCAGCCTTTTGGGGCCCCAGGACAAAGAGACCCAGTACTTC. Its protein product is CASSLLGPQDKETQYF.

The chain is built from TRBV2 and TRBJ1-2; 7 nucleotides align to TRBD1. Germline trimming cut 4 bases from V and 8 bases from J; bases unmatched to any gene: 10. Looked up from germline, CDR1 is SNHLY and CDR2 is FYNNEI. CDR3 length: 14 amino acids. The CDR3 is CASSASTGLGGYTF. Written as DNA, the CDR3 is TGTGCCAGCAGTGCATCGACAGGGTTAGGGGGCTACACCTTC.

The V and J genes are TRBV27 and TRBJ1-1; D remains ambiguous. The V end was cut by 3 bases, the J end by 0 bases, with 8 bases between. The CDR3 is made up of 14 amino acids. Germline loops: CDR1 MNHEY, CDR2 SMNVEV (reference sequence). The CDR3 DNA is TGTGCCAGCAGTTTTTTCCCCATGAACACTGAAGCTTTCTTT. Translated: CASSFFPMNTEAFF.

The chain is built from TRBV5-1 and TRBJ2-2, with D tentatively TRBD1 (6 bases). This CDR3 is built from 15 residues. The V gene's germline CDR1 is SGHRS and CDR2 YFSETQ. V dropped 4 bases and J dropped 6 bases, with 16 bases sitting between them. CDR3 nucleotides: TGCGCCAGCAGCAGGGGGACGGCCAAGTCCGGGGAGCTGTTTTTT. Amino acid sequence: CASSRGTAKSGELFF.

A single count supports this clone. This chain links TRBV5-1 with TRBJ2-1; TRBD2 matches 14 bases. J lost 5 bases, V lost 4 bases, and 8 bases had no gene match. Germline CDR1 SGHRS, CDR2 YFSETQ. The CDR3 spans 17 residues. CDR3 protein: CASSVAPGLAGDNEQFF. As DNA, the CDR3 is TGCGCCAGCAGCGTAGCCCCGGGACTAGCGGGGGACAATGAGCAGTTCTTC.

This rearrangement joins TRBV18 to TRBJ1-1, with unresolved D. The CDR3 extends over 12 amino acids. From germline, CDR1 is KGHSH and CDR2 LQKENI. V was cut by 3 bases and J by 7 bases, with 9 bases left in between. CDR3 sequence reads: CASSPREGEAFF. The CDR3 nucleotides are TGTGCCAGCTCACCCAGAGAGGGTGAAGCTTTCTTT.

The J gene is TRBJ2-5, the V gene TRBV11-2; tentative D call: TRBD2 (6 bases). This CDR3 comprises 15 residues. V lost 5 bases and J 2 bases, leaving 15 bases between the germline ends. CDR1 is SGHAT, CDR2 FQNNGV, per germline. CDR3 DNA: TGTGCCAGCAGCCCGACGGCAGGAGGGCAAGAGACCCAGTACTTC. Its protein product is CASSPTAGGQETQYF.

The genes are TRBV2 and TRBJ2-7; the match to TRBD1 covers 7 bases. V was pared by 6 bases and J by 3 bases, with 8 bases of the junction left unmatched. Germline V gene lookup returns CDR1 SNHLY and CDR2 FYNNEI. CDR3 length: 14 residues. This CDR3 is CASSIQGMSYEQYF. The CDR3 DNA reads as TGTGCCAGCAGCATACAGGGGATGAGCTACGAGCAGTACTTC.

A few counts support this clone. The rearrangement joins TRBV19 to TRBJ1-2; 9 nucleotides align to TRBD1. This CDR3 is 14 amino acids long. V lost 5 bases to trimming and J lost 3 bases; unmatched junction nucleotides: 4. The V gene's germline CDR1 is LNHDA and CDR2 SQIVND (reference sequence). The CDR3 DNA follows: TGTGCCAGTAGTCGGACAGGGGACCACTATGGCTACACCTTC. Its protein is CASSRTGDHYGYTF. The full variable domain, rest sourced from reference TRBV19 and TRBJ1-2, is DGGITQSPKYLFRKEGQNVTLSCEQNLNHDAMYWYRQDPGQGLRLIYYSQIVNDFQKGDIAEGYSVSREKKESFPLTVTSAQKNPTAFYLCASSRTGDHYGYTFGSGTRLTVV.

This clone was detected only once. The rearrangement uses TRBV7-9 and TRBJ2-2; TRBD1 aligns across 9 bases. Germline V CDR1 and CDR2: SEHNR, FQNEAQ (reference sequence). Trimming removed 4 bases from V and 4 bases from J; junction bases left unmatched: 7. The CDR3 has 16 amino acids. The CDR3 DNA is TGTGCCAGCAGCTCTTACCAGGACAGGGGCACCGGGGAGCTGTTTTTT. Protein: CASSSYQDRGTGELFF.

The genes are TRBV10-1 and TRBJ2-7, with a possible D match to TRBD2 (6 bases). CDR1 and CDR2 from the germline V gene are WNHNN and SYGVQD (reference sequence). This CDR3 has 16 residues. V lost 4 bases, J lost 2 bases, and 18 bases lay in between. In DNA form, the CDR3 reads TGCGCCAGCAGTGCTGGCCGGGACTCCTTCGCCTACGAGCAGTACTTC. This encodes CASSAGRDSFAYEQYF.

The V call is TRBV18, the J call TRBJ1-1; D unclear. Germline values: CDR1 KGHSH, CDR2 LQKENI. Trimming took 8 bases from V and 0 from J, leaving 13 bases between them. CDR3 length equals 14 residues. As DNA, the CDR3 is TGTGCCAGCCAAAGGGAGTATATGAACACTGAAGCTTTCTTT. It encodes CASQREYMNTEAFF.

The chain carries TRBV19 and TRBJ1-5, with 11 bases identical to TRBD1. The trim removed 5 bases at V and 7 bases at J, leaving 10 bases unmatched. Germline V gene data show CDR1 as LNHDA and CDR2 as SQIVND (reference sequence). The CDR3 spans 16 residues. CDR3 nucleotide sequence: TGTGCCAGTAGTCCAGGACAGGGGGCGAAGAGGCAGCCCCAGCATTTT. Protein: CASSPGQGAKRQPQHF.